This TCR beta chain was captured in a study of shared clonotypes between healthy human individuals. Looking at the study overall: For every donor, three CD4 naive, three CD4 memory, two CD8 naive and one CD8 memory plates were used. General study points: Large depth notwithstanding, sorted-subset sequencing proved incomplete by rarefaction.

Repertoires were generated with immunoSEQ multiplex PCR, while TCRdb's copy carries only in-frame clones and drops some. The data contain fewer than 1.6 million clones, 98% to 99% of them seen just once; the ten biggest clones take up under 0.45%. For this clone: What it binds is not known.

V trimming: 0 bases; J trimming: 9 bases; junction bases outside the gene matches: 4. CDR3 length: 15 amino acids. Germline values: CDR1 SGHAT, CDR2 FQNNGV. This chain uses TRBV11-2 with TRBJ2-1; 11 nucleotides line up with TRBD2. Sequenced material: naive CD4+ T cells sorted from blood. Documented subset: CD45RA+ positively selected. The sequence was collected from a man younger than 40 in good health. DNA of the CDR3: TGTGCCAGCAGCTTAGAACTAGCGGGAGTAAGTGAGCAGTTCTTC. It codes for CASSLELAGVSEQFF.